Listed below are T cell receptor beta chains from one sample, sequenced in a study of T cell responses to AZD1222 COVID-19 vaccine. The table came from immunoSEQ multiplex PCR; TCRdb's copy has only in-frame clones and leaves some out. This table holds roughly 200,000 clones, roughly 90% found once. The source material was peripheral blood, sampled 28 days after the second AZD1222 dose. The receptors were gathered from an adult who received the AZD1222 COVID-19 vaccine. CDR3s include the opening cysteine and the closing phenylalanine or tryptophan. Fields, in order: CDR3 length, J gene, V gene, CDR3 protein.

cdr3_length: 15; j_call: TRBJ2-7; v_call: TRBV18; cdr3_aa: CASSPVVRSSYEQYF
cdr3_length: 13; j_call: TRBJ1-1; v_call: TRBV12-3/TRBV12-4; cdr3_aa: CASRSRRKTEAFF
cdr3_length: 15; j_call: TRBJ2-7; v_call: TRBV3-1/TRBV3-2; cdr3_aa: CASSQGHQSSYEQYF
cdr3_length: 15; j_call: TRBJ1-2; v_call: TRBV7-2; cdr3_aa: CASSLARKGLAPGTF
cdr3_length: 15; j_call: TRBJ2-7; v_call: TRBV4-1; cdr3_aa: CASSQRLAETYEQYF
cdr3_length: 19; j_call: TRBJ2-3; v_call: TRBV6-8; cdr3_aa: CASSLIGQESRTSTDTQYF
cdr3_length: 15; j_call: TRBJ1-1; v_call: TRBV5-4; cdr3_aa: CASSLVGRGNTEAFF
cdr3_length: 16; j_call: TRBJ2-7; v_call: TRBV15; cdr3_aa: CATSRDVEGPSYEQYF
cdr3_length: 13; j_call: TRBJ1-5; v_call: TRBV30; cdr3_aa: CAWSDESNQPQHF
cdr3_length: 12; j_call: TRBJ1-2; v_call: TRBV3-1/TRBV3-2; cdr3_aa: CASSQGSNGYTF
cdr3_length: 19; j_call: TRBJ1-5; v_call: TRBV4-1; cdr3_aa: CASSQVSSLGQNPGQPQHF
cdr3_length: 15; j_call: TRBJ2-7; v_call: TRBV5-1; cdr3_aa: CASSPQPGGLSEQYF
cdr3_length: 12; j_call: TRBJ2-1; v_call: TRBV11-3; cdr3_aa: CASSLEVGEQFF
cdr3_length: 16; j_call: TRBJ2-1; v_call: TRBV19; cdr3_aa: CASSLGREYSYNEQFF
cdr3_length: 12; j_call: TRBJ1-1; v_call: TRBV20-1; cdr3_aa: CSASRQGALAFF
cdr3_length: 12; j_call: TRBJ1-4; v_call: TRBV21-1; cdr3_aa: CASSKVGEKLFF
cdr3_length: 12; j_call: TRBJ2-7; v_call: TRBV30; cdr3_aa: CAWNQGPSEQYF
cdr3_length: 16; j_call: TRBJ2-1; v_call: TRBV7-7; cdr3_aa: CASILYGTDFYNEQFF
cdr3_length: 12; j_call: TRBJ1-4; v_call: TRBV6-5; cdr3_aa: CATVKRGEKLFF
cdr3_length: 13; j_call: TRBJ1-2; v_call: TRBV29-1; cdr3_aa: CSVDRDLEYGYTF
cdr3_length: 15; j_call: TRBJ1-2; v_call: TRBV5-4; cdr3_aa: CASSLGGDPNYGYTF
cdr3_length: 16; j_call: TRBJ1-1; v_call: TRBV6-5; cdr3_aa: CASSSGGLGQNTEAFF
cdr3_length: 14; j_call: TRBJ2-7; v_call: TRBV5-1; cdr3_aa: CASSPGTAFYEQYF
cdr3_length: 19; j_call: TRBJ2-1; v_call: TRBV5-1; cdr3_aa: CASSWGQGVPGLAYNEQFF
cdr3_length: 13; j_call: TRBJ1-1; v_call: TRBV12-5; cdr3_aa: CASGLVGGQEAFF
cdr3_length: 16; j_call: TRBJ1-3; v_call: TRBV25-1; cdr3_aa: CASSALGGTPGNTIYF
cdr3_length: 16; j_call: TRBJ1-5; v_call: TRBV29-1; cdr3_aa: CSVAPPRDRGCQPQHF
cdr3_length: 15; j_call: TRBJ2-2; v_call: TRBV5-6; cdr3_aa: CASSLPGWDTGELFF
cdr3_length: 15; j_call: TRBJ2-5; v_call: TRBV18; cdr3_aa: CASSTYTRLGETQYF
cdr3_length: 14; j_call: TRBJ2-7; v_call: TRBV5-4; cdr3_aa: CASSLGPLTYEQYF
cdr3_length: 16; j_call: TRBJ2-2; v_call: TRBV4-1; cdr3_aa: CASSLGLAGVAGELFF
cdr3_length: 14; j_call: TRBJ1-5; v_call: TRBV6-1; cdr3_aa: CASSENRGNQPQHF
cdr3_length: 13; j_call: TRBJ1-2; v_call: TRBV12-3/TRBV12-4; cdr3_aa: CASRPPGRGGYTF
cdr3_length: 14; j_call: TRBJ2-3; v_call: TRBV29-1; cdr3_aa: CSVEALGGTDTQYF
cdr3_length: 13; j_call: TRBJ1-1; v_call: TRBV30; cdr3_aa: CAWTVGVGAEAFF
cdr3_length: 13; j_call: TRBJ1-6; v_call: TRBV5-1; cdr3_aa: CASRLDSNSPLHF
cdr3_length: 13; j_call: TRBJ2-5; v_call: TRBV24-1; cdr3_aa: CATSDSPGSIQYF
cdr3_length: 12; j_call: TRBJ1-2; v_call: TRBV29-1; cdr3_aa: CSVEDPSGDYTF
cdr3_length: 17; j_call: TRBJ2-1; v_call: TRBV11-3; cdr3_aa: CASSLDLLAGGHNEQFF
cdr3_length: 15; j_call: TRBJ1-5; v_call: TRBV18; cdr3_aa: CASSPLPALNQPQHF